The text below deals with one T cell receptor (beta chain). In the authors' methods: Nucleated cell number was recorded as an estimate derived from reference gene primer amplification. Clones were sequenced by immunoSEQ multiplex PCR, and TCRdb holds only the in-frame ones, with some missing. The D gene and trimming were derived from the DNA, and the V and J assignments and clone size from that table. The top ten clones hold 0.5% to 0.6% of a sample with roughly 190,000 clones, around nine tenths of them seen once. Trimming cost V 4 bases and J 3 bases; bases outside gene matches: 2. The CDR3 extends over 13 amino acids. Germline CDR1 SGDLS, CDR2 YYNGEE. The record originates from a study of blood T cell repertoires in COVID-19. Study in general: Both acute and convalescent COVID-19 samples were obtained from the United States, Italy and Spain. T cells, B-cell-depleted T cells, or PBMCs provided the cDNA or gDNA that served as material.

This chain connects TRBV9 to TRBJ2-5; TRBD2 matches at 8 bases. The specimen sequenced was peripheral blood. This receptor was taken from a middle-aged man with acute or convalescent COVID-19. CDR3 residues: CASSRAGEETQYF. The CDR3 DNA reads TGTGCCAGCAGCCGAGCGGGGGAAGAGACCCAGTACTTC.